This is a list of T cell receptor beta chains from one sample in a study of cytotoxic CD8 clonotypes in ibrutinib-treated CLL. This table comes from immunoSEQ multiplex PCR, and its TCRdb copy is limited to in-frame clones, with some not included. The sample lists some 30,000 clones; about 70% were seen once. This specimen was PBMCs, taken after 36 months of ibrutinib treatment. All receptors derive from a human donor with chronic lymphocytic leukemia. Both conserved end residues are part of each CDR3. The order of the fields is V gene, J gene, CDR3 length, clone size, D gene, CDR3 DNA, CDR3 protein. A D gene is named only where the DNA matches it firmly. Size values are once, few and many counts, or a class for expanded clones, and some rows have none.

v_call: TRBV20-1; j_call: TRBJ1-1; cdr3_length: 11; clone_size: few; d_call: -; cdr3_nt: TGCAGTGCTATTATCAGGGCAGGAGCTTTCTTT; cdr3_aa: CSAIIRAGAFF
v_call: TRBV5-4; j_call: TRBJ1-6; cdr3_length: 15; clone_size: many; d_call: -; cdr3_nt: TGTGCCAGCAGCTTACGGGCAGGCCGCGATTCACCCCTCCACTTT; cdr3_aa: CASSLRAGRDSPLHF
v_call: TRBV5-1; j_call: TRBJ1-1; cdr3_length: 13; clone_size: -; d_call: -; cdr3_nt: TGCGCCAGCAGCCCTTCCGGGAACACTGAAGCTTTCTTT; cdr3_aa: CASSPSGNTEAFF
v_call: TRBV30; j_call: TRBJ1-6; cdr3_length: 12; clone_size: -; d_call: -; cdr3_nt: TGTGCCTGGAGTGTAACCAATTCACCCCTCCACTTT; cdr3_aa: CAWSVTNSPLHF
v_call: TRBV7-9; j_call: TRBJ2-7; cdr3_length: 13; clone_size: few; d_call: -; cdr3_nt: TGTGCCAGCAGCTTAAGGCAGGTGGAGGAGCAGTACTTC; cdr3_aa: CASSLRQVEEQYF
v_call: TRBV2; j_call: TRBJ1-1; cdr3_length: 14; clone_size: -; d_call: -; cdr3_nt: TGTGCCAGCATAAGGCAGGAGGAGAACACTGAAGCTTTCTTT; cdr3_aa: CASIRQEENTEAFF
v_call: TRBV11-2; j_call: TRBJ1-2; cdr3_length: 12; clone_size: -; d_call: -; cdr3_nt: TGTGCCAGCAGCCCTCAAGGCTATGGCTACACCTTC; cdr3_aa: CASSPQGYGYTF
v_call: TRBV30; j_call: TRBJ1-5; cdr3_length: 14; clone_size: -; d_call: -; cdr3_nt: TGTGCCTGGAGCCCTGACGGGACATATCAGCCCCAGCATTTT; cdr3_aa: CAWSPDGTYQPQHF
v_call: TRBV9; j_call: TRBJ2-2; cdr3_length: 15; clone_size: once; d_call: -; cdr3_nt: TGTGCCAGCAGCTTGTCGTTTCGGAGGACCGGGGAGCTGTTTTTT; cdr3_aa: CASSLSFRRTGELFF
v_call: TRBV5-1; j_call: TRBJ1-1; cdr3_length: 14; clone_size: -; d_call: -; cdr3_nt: TGCGCCAGCAGCGTAAACGGGGGTGGCACTGAAGCTTTCTTT; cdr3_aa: CASSVNGGGTEAFF
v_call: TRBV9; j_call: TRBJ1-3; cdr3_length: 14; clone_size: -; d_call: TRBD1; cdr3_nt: TGTGCCAGCAGCGTAGCTGGGACAGATAAGACCATATATTTT; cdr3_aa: CASSVAGTDKTIYF
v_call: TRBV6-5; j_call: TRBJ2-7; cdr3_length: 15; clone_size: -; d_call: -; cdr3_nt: TGTGCCAGCAGCTCTAAACCGGACAGCTCCTACGAGCAGTACTTC; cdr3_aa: CASSSKPDSSYEQYF
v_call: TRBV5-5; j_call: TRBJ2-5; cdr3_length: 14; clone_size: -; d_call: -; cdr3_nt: TGTGCCAGCAGCTCCCTTGCGGGGGCAGAGACCCAGTACTTC; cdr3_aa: CASSSLAGAETQYF
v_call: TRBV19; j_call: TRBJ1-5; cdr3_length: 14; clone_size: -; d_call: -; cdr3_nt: TGTGCCAGTAGTATGAACGACGGGATACAGCCCCAGCATTTT; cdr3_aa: CASSMNDGIQPQHF
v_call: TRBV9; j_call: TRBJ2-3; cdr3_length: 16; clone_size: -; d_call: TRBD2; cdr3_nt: TGTGCCAGCAGCGCCGACGGGGCGGGGGGGACAGATACGCAGTATTTT; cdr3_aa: CASSADGAGGTDTQYF
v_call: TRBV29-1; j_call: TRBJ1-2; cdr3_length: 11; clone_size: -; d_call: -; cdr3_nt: TGCAGCGTTGAGGAGGGGTTAGGCTACACCTTC; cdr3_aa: CSVEEGLGYTF
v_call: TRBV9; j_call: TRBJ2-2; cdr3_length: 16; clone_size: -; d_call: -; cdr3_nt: TGTGCCAGCAGCTTTCCGGACAGCCCCAACACCGGGGAGCTGTTTTTT; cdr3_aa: CASSFPDSPNTGELFF
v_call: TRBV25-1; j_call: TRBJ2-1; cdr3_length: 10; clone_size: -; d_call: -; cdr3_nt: TGTGCCAGCAGTTCGTTTGAGCAGTTCTTC; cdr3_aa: CASSSFEQFF
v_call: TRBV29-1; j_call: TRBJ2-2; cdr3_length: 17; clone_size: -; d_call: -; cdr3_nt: TGCAGCAAAGAGGACGGCGGCTTGGGACCGAACACCGGGGAGCTGTTTTTT; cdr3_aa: CSKEDGGLGPNTGELFF
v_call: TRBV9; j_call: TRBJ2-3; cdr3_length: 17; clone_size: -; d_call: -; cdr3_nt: TGTGCCAGCAGCGGATCGACTAGAAATGTTAAGGGAGATACGCAGTATTTT; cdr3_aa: CASSGSTRNVKGDTQYF
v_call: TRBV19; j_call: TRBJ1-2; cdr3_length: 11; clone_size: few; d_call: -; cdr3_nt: TGTGCCACCATCCAGGGAGATGGCTACACCTTC; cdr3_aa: CATIQGDGYTF
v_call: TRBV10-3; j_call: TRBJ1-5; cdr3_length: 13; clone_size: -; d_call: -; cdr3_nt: TGTGCCATCAGCCCAATCGAAGATCAGCCCCAGCATTTT; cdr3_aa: CAISPIEDQPQHF
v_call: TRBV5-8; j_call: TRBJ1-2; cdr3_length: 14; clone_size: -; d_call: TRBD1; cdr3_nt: TGTGCCAGCAGTAGACGGGGACAGCTTTATGGCTACACCTTC; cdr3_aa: CASSRRGQLYGYTF
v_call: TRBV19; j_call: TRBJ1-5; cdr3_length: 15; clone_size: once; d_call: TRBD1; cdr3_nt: TGTGCCAGTAGTAGACAGGGGGGGGCCAATCAGCCCCAGCATTTT; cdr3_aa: CASSRQGGANQPQHF
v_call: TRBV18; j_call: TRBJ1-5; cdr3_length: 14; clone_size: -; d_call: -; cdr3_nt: TGTGCCAGCTCTGAACAAGTGAGCAATCAGCCCCAGCATTTT; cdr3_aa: CASSEQVSNQPQHF
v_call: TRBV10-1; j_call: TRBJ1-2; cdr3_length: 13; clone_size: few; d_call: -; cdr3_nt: TGCGCCAGCAGTGAGGGACGGCCCTATGGCTACACCTTC; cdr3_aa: CASSEGRPYGYTF
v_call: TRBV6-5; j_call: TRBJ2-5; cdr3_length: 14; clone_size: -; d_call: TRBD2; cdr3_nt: TGTGCCAGCAGTCTCACTAGCGGGGTAGAGACCCAGTACTTC; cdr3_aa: CASSLTSGVETQYF
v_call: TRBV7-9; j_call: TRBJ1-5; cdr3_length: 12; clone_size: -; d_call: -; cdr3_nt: TGTGCCAGCAGCTTAGGGGATCAGCCCCAGCATTTT; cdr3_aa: CASSLGDQPQHF
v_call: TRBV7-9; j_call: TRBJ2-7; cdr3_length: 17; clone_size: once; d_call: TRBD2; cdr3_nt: TGTGCCAGCAGCACCCCAATCAGCGGGGGGAGTTCCTACGAGCAGTACTTC; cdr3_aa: CASSTPISGGSSYEQYF
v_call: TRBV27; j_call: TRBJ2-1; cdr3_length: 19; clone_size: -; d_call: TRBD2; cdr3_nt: TGTGCCAGCAGTTTAGGACACACCGGGGATAGCGGGGGGCGAGTCAGGCAGTTCTTC; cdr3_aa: CASSLGHTGDSGGRVRQFF
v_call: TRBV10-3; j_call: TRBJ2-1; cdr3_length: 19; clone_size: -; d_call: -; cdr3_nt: TGTGCCATCAGTGAGCCCTTGGTCCCTTCTCCGGGCTCCTACAATGAGCAGTTCTTC; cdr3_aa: CAISEPLVPSPGSYNEQFF
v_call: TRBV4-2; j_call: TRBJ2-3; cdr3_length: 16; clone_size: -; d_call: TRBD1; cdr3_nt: TGTGCCAGCAGCCCCCAACGGGGACAGGGAGGAGATACGCAGTATTTT; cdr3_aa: CASSPQRGQGGDTQYF
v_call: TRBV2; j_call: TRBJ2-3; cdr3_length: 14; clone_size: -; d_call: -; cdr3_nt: TGTGCCAGCAGTGGGTTTCTTAGCGCAGATACGCAGTATTTT; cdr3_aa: CASSGFLSADTQYF
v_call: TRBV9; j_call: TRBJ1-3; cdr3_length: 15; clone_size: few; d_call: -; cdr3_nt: TGTGCCAGCAGCGTAGCAACGGGGGCAGGAAACACCATATATTTT; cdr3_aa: CASSVATGAGNTIYF
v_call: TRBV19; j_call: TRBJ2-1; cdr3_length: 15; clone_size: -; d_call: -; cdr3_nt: TGTGCCAGTAGTCAGGGTCGAGCTTTGGGGGATGAGCAGTTCTTC; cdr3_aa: CASSQGRALGDEQFF
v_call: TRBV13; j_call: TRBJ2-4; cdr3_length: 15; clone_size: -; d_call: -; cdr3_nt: TGTGCCAGCAGCTTAGTTGCAGGGTACGAAAACATTCAGTACTTC; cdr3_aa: CASSLVAGYENIQYF
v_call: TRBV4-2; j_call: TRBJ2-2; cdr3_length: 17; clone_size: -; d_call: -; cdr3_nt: TGTGCCAGCAGCCAACCCCAGGTAGCCGCGAACACCGGGGAGCTGTTTTTT; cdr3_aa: CASSQPQVAANTGELFF
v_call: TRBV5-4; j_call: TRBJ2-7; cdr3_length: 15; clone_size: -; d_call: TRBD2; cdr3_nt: TGTGCCAGCAGCTTGCGGGAGGGCCTCCACTACGAGCAGTACTTC; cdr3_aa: CASSLREGLHYEQYF
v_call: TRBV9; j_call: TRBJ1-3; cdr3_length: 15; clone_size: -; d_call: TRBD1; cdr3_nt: TGTGCCAGCAGCGTAGGAGGGGGCACTGGAAACACCATATATTTT; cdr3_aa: CASSVGGGTGNTIYF
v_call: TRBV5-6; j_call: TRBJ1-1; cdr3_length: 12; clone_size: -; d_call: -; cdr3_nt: TGTGCCAGCAGCTTAATAGGGCCAGAGACTTTCTTT; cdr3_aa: CASSLIGPETFF
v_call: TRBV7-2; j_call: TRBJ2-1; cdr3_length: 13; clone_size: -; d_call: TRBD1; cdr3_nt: TGTGCCAGCACCGGGACAGGCGTGAATGAGCAGTTCTTC; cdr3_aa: CASTGTGVNEQFF
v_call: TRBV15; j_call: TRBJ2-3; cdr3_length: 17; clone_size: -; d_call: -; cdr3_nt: TGTGCCACCAGCAGAGATCTTCGGGGCTCAGTCACAGATACGCAGTATTTT; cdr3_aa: CATSRDLRGSVTDTQYF
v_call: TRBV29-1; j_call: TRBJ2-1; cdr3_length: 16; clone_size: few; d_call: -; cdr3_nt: TGCAGCGTAGAACGCCTTGACAGATACGGCTACAATGAGCAGTTCTTC; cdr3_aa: CSVERLDRYGYNEQFF